These T cell receptor beta chains were read from a single sample in a study of blood T cell repertoires in COVID-19. Some clones are missing from TCRdb's copy, which holds only in-frame ones; the method was immunoSEQ multiplex PCR. This sample has approximately 240,000 clones; 70% to 90% occur once, and the top ten carry approximately 2.2%. The sequencing input was peripheral blood. The receptors come from a woman aged 40-49 years who had recovered from COVID-19. The CDR3 runs from the conserved cysteine through the conserved F or W. The order of the fields is V gene, clone size, D gene, J gene, CDR3 DNA, CDR3 protein. The D gene is left open where the match is weak. Some rows mark clone size as missing; the rest say once, few, many or name a class of expanded clone.

TRBV5-1	-	TRBD2	TRBJ2-3	TGCGCCAGCAGCCGGGGGTACTCTAGCGGGAGCACAGATACGCAGTATTTT	CASSRGYSSGSTDTQYF
TRBV7-2	few	TRBD1	TRBJ2-7	TGTGCCAGCAGCTTAGTGGGGACAGCCTACGAGCAGTACTTC	CASSLVGTAYEQYF
TRBV30	-	-	TRBJ2-1	TGTGCCTGGAGCGCTAACAATGAGCAGTTCTTC	CAWSANNEQFF
TRBV15	-	-	TRBJ1-1	TGTGCCACCAGCAGAGACAGACAGGTGAACACTGAAGCTTTCTTT	CATSRDRQVNTEAFF
TRBV4-3	few	TRBD2	TRBJ2-7	TGCGCCAGCAGCCAAGATTCGATAGCGGGAGCCTACGAGCAGTACTTC	CASSQDSIAGAYEQYF
TRBV9	-	TRBD1	TRBJ2-3	TGTGCCAGCAGCGCGACAGGGCAACTGGGCACAGATACGCAGTATTTT	CASSATGQLGTDTQYF
TRBV5-1	-	-	TRBJ1-4	TGCGCCAGCAGCCCGGAGGGCAGGTACAATGAAAAACTGTTTTTT	CASSPEGRYNEKLFF
TRBV19	-	TRBD2	TRBJ2-1	TGTGCCAGTAGACGCGGGAGGACCTACAATGAGCAGTTCTTC	CASRRGRTYNEQFF
TRBV27	-	TRBD2	TRBJ2-3	TGTGCCAGCAGTTTATCGGCTAGCGGGGTGAGCACAGATACGCAGTATTTT	CASSLSASGVSTDTQYF
TRBV5-1	-	TRBD1	TRBJ2-1	TGCGCCAGCAGCTTGGGGGACAGGGCCAATGAGCAGTTCTTC	CASSLGDRANEQFF
TRBV25-1	-	-	TRBJ1-1	TGTGCCAGCAGTGATTGGGACATTGGCACTGAAGCTTTCTTT	CASSDWDIGTEAFF
TRBV19	-	TRBD2	TRBJ2-1	TGTGCCAGTAGTATCACGGGACTAGCCCATGAGCAGTTCTTC	CASSITGLAHEQFF
TRBV18	-	-	TRBJ1-5	TGTGCCAGCTCCTTAGGCAGGGAAAATCAGCCCCAGCATTTT	CASSLGRENQPQHF
TRBV19	-	-	TRBJ1-3	TGTGCCAGTAGTATAGATAGGGACACTGGAAACACCATATATTTT	CASSIDRDTGNTIYF
TRBV18	-	-	TRBJ1-5	TGTGCCAGCTCACCATCCCTTAATAGCAATCAGCCCCAGCATTTT	CASSPSLNSNQPQHF
TRBV12-3/TRBV12-4	-	-	TRBJ2-3	TGTGCCAGCAGTTTACCCCTCACAGATACGCAGTATTTT	CASSLPLTDTQYF
TRBV18	-	-	TRBJ1-5	TGTGCCAGCTCACCAGACAGGCACAGCAATCAGCCCCAGCATTTT	CASSPDRHSNQPQHF
TRBV4-1	-	-	TRBJ2-1	TGCGCCAGCAGCCATCATAGACTAGTCTTACCCAATGAGCAGTTCTTC	CASSHHRLVLPNEQFF
TRBV30	-	TRBD1	TRBJ1-1	TGTGCCTGGAGTGGAGACAGGGACACTGAAGCTTTCTTT	CAWSGDRDTEAFF
TRBV11-3	-	TRBD2	TRBJ2-2	TGTGCCAGCAGCACAATTCTAGCGGGGAACACCGGGGAGCTGTTTTTT	CASSTILAGNTGELFF
TRBV13	-	TRBD2	TRBJ2-5	TGTGCCAGCAGCTTAGAGGGACTAGCGGGAGGTCAAGAGACCCAGTACTTC	CASSLEGLAGGQETQYF
TRBV7-9	few	TRBD1	TRBJ2-7	TGTGCCAGCAGCCCAGGACAGGGGGAATACTACGAGCAGTACTTC	CASSPGQGEYYEQYF
TRBV18	-	-	TRBJ1-2	TGTGCCAGCTCACCATCACGAACAGGGTATAGCTATGGCTACACCTTC	CASSPSRTGYSYGYTF
TRBV18	-	TRBD1	TRBJ2-5	TGTGCCAGCTCACGGGACAGGGCAGAGACCCAGTACTTC	CASSRDRAETQYF
TRBV27	-	-	TRBJ2-7	TGTGCCAGCAGCTCGACAGGGACTCCCTACGAGCAGTACTTC	CASSSTGTPYEQYF
TRBV5-8	-	TRBD1	TRBJ2-5	TGTGCCAGCAGCTTGGGCCAGGGGGCGCTTGGTGAGACCCAGTACTTC	CASSLGQGALGETQYF
TRBV28	-	TRBD1	TRBJ1-3	TGTGCCAGCAGTTTGTCACAGGGGTTCTCTGGAAACACCATATATTTT	CASSLSQGFSGNTIYF
TRBV4-3	-	-	TRBJ2-2	TGCGCCAGCAGCCAGGCCTCGCGGGGGCCCGGGGAGCTGTTTTTT	CASSQASRGPGELFF
TRBV7-2	few	-	TRBJ1-3	TGTGCCAGCAGCCGCAGGGGTTCTGGAAACACCATATATTTT	CASSRRGSGNTIYF
TRBV6-5	-	-	TRBJ1-5	TGTGCCAGCAGCCAAAATCAGCCCCAGCATTTT	CASSQNQPQHF
TRBV6-4	-	TRBD2	TRBJ2-1	TGTGCCAGCAGTGACGGGACTAGCGGCAATGAGCAGTTCTTC	CASSDGTSGNEQFF
TRBV7-9	-	-	TRBJ2-1	TGTGCCAGCAGCCCCCAAGCCAGCGTGGAGAGCAATGAGCAGTTCTTC	CASSPQASVESNEQFF